This is a list of T cell receptor beta chains from one sample in a study of T cells in Graves' hyperthyroidism and ophthalmopathy. TCRdb analysed the multiplex PCR reads with MiXCR anew, one entry per CDR3 protein. The repertoire holds hundreds of thousands of distinct CDR3 sequences, with approximately 14% as singletons. The material sequenced was blood. The receptors were gathered from a woman aged 40 to 49 with Graves' ophthalmopathy. Each CDR3 is given with its conserved first and last residue. The D gene is left open where the match is weak. Size is omitted from some rows. Given values are once, few, many or a class for expanded clones.

cdr3_aa | cdr3_nt | v_call | d_call | j_call | clone_size
CASRDYLQETQYF | TGTGCCAGTCGGGACTACCTCCAAGAGACCCAGTACTTC | TRBV19 | TRBD2 | TRBJ2-5 | -
CATSRSDRTTDTQYF | TGTGCCACCAGTAGATCGGACAGAACTACAGATACGCAGTATTTT | TRBV24-1 | - | TRBJ2-3 | many
CASRSVRNTEAFF | TGTGCCAGCAGGTCCGTAAGGAACACTGAAGCTTTCTTT | TRBV28 | - | TRBJ1-1 | many
CASSIAMGDQPQHF | TGTGCCAGTAGTATAGCCATGGGTGATCAGCCCCAGCATTTT | TRBV19 | - | TRBJ1-5 | -
CASSFGQLEAFF | TGTGCCAGCAGCTTTGGACAGCTTGAAGCTTTCTTT | TRBV5-6 | - | TRBJ1-1 | few
CASSDWASGGHTDTQYF | TGTGCCAGCAGTGACTGGGCAAGCGGGGGACACACAGATACGCAGTATTTT | TRBV6-4 | TRBD2 | TRBJ2-3 | -
CASGLVLPGSYNEQFF | TGTGCTAGTGGTTTGGTACTACCCGGGTCTTACAATGAGCAGTTCTTC | TRBV12-5 | - | TRBJ2-1 | many
CASSPTRTGGFNEQFF | TGTGCCAGCAGCCCTACCAGGACAGGGGGCTTCAATGAGCAGTTCTTC | TRBV7-8 | TRBD1 | TRBJ2-1 | many
CASSFRGGETQYF | TGTGCCAGCAGCTTCAGGGGCGGCGAGACCCAGTACTTC | TRBV5-4 | - | TRBJ2-5 | few
CASSLEVVAGGYGYTF | TGTGCCAGCAGCTTAGAAGTGGTGGCAGGGGGATATGGCTACACCTTC | TRBV13 | TRBD1 | TRBJ1-2 | -
CATSITSGGTDTQYF | TGTGCCACCAGCATCACTAGCGGGGGCACAGATACGCAGTATTTT | TRBV15 | TRBD2 | TRBJ2-3 | -